The 3 T cell receptor beta chains below all came from one sample that was sequenced in a study of T cell responses to AZD1222 COVID-19 vaccine. Repertoires were generated with immunoSEQ multiplex PCR, while TCRdb's copy carries only in-frame clones and drops some. The table has around 180,000 clones, 85% to 95% seen once. The sample in question was peripheral blood, obtained on day 0 of AZD1222 vaccination. Source of these receptors: an adult in good health.

The J gene is TRBJ2-7, the V gene TRBV18; 9 positions match TRBD1. Germline loops: CDR1 KGHSH, CDR2 LQKENI. This CDR3 comprises 13 residues. Trimming took 5 bases from V and 5 from J; bases not matched to a gene: 4. In DNA, the CDR3 is TGTGCCAGCTCAACCGGGACAGGGAACGAGCAGTACGTC. It is translated as CASSTGTGNEQYV.

CDR3 amino acids: CSVESPQGLGYTF. The DNA for the CDR3 is TGCAGCGTGGAAAGTCCACAGGGTCTTGGCTACACCTTC. The chain is built from TRBV29-1 and TRBJ1-2, with D tentatively TRBD1 (6 bases). Trimming removed 6 bases from V and 7 bases from J, with 18 bases in between. CDR1 is SQVTM and CDR2 is ANQGSEA in the germline V gene. The CDR3 extends over 13 amino acids. The full variable domain, completed using reference TRBV29-1 and TRBJ1-2, is SAVISQKPSRDICQRGTSLTIQCQVDSQVTMMFWYRQQPGQSLTLIATANQGSEATYESGFVIDKFPISRPNLTFSTLTVSNMSPEDSSIYLCSVESPQGLGYTFGSGTRLTVV.

V usage is TRBV3-1 (or the pseudogene TRBV3-2) and J usage is TRBJ1-2; D perhaps matches TRBD1 (5 bases). With 0 bases removed from V and 4 bases from J, the gap between germline ends came to 12 bases. Germline V CDR1 and CDR2: LGHDT, YNNKEL (reference sequence). CDR3 length equals 15 residues. DNA for the CDR3: TGTGCCAGCAGCCAAGATCGGAGGGGCCTCTATGGCTACACCTTC. The encoded protein is CASSQDRRGLYGYTF.